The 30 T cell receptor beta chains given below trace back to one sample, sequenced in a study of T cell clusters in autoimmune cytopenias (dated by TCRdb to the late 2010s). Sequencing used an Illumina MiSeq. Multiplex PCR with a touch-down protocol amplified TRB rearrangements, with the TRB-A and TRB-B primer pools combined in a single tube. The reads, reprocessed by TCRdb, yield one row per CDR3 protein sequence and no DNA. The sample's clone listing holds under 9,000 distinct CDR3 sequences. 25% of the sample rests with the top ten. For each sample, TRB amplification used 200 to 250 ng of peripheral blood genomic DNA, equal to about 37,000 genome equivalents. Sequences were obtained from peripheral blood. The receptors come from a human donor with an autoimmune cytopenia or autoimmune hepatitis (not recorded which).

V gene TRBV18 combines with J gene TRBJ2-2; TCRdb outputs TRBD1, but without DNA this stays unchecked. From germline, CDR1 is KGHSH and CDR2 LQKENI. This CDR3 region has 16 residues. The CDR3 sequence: CASSPSRGPNTGELFF. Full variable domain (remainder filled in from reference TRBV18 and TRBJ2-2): NAGVMQNPRHLVRRRGQEARLRCSPMKGHSHVYWYRQLPEEGLKFMVYLQKENIIDESGMPKERFSAEFPKEGPSILRIQQVVRGDSAAYFCASSPSRGPNTGELFFGEGSRLTVL.

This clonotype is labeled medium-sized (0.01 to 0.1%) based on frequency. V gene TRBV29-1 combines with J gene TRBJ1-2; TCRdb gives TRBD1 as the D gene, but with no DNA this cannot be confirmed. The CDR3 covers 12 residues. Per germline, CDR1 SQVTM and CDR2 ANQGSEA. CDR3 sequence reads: CSVVGQDYGYTF.

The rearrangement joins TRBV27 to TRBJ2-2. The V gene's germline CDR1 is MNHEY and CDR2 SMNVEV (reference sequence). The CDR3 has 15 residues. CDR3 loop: CASSLLGFGTGELFF.

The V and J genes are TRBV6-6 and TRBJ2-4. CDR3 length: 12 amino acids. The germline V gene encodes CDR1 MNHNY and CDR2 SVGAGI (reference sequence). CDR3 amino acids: CASSYSVDIQYF.

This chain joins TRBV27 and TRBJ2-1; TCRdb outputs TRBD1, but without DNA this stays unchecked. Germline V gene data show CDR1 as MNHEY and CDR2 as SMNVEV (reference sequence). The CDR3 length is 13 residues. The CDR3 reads CASSYSLGRAPFF.

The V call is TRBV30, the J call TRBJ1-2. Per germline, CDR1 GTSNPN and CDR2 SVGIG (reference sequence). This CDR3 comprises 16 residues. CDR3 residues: CAWSVFERYQNYGYTF.

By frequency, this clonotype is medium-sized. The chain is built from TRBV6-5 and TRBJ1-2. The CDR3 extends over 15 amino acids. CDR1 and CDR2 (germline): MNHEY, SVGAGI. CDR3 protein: CASSYSIGRNYGYTF.

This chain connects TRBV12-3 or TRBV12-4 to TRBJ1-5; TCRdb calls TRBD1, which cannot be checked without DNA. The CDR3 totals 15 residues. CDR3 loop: CASSLGAWGTQPQHF.

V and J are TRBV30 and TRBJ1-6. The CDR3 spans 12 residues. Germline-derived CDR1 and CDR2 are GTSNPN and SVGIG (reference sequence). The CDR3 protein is CAVVTYNSPLHF.

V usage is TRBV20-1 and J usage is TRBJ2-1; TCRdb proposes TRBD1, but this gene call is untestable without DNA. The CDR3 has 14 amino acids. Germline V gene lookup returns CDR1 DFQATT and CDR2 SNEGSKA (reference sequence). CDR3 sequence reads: CSARDRRGANEQFF.

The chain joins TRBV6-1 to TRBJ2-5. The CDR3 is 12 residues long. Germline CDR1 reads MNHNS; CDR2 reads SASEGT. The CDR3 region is CASSETGETQYF.

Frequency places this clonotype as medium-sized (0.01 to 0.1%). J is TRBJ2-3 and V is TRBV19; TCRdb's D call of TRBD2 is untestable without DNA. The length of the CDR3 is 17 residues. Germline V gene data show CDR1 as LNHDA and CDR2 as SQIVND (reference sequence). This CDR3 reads CASSGLDLQFSTDTQYF.

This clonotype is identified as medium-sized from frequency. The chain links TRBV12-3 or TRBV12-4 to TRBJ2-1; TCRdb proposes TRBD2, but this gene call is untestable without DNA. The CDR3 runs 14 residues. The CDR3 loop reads CASFQAEAYNEQFF.

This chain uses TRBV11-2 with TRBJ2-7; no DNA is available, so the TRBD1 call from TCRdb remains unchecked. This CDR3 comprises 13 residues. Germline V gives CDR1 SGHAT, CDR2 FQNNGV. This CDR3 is CASSSGTNYEQYF.

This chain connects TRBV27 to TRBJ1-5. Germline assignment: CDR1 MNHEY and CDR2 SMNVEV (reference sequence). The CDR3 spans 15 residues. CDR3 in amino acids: CASSLGTAFNQPQHF.

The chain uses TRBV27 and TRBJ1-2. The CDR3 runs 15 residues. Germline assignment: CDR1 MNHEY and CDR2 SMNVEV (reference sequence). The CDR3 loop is CASSLLATKLYGYTF.

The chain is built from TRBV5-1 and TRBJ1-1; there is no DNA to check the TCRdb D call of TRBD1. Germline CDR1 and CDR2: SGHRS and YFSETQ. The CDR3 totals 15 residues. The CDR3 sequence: CASSFGTSGGREAFF.

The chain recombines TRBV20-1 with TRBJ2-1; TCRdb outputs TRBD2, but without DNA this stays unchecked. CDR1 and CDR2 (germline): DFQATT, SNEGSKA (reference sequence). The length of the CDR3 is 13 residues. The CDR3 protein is CSPGLADYNEQFF.

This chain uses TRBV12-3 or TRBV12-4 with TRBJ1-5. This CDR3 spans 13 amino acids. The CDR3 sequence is CASSLESNQPQHF.

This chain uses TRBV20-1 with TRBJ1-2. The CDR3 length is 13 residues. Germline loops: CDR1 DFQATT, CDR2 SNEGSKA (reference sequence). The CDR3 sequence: CSARVKYRDGYTF.

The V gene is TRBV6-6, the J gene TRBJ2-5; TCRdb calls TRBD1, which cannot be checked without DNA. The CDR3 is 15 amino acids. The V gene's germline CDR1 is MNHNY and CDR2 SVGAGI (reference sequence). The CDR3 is CASSYGGGQKETQYF.

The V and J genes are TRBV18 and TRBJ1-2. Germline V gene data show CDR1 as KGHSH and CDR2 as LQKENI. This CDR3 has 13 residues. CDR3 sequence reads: CASSPTTTGGYTF. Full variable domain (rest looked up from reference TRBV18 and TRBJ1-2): NAGVMQNPRHLVRRRGQEARLRCSPMKGHSHVYWYRQLPEEGLKFMVYLQKENIIDESGMPKERFSAEFPKEGPSILRIQQVVRGDSAAYFCASSPTTTGGYTFGSGTRLTVV.

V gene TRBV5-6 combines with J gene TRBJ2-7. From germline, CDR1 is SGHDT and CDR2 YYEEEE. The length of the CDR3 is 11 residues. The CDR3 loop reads CASRVSYEQYF.

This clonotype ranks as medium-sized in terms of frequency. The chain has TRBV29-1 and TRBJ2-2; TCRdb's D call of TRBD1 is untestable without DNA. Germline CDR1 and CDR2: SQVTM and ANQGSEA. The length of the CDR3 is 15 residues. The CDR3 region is CSVRPGQTNTGELFF.

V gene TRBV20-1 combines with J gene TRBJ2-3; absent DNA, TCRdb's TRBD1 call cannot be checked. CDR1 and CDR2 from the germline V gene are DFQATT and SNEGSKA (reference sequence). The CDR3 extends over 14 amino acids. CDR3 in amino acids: CSARVGTGPDTQYF.

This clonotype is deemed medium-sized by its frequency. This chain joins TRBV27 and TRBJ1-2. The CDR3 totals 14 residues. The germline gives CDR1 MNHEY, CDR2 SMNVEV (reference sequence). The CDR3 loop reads CASSLGRNNYGYTF.

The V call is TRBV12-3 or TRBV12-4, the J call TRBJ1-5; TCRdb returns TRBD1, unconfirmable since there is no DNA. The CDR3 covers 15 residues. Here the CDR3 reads CASSPRGGEDQPQHF.

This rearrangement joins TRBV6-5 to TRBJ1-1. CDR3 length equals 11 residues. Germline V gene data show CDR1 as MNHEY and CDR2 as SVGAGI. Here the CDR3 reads CASSYSRGTFF.

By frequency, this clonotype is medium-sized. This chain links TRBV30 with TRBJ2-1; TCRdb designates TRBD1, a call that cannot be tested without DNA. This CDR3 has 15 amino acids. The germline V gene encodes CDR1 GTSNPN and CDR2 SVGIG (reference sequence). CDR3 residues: CAWSVPWGRYNEQFF. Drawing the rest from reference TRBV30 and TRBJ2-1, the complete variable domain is SQTIHQWPATLVQPVGSPLSLECTVEGTSNPNLYWYRQAAGRGLQLLFYSVGIGQISSEVPQNLSASRPQDRQFILSSKKLLLSDSGFYLCAWSVPWGRYNEQFFGPGTRLTVL.

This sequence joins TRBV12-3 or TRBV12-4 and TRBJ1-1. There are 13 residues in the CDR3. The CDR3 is CASSLARDTEAFF.